This TCR beta chain emerged from a study of OX40 agonist ivuxolimab in advanced cancers. CDR1 MDHEN and CDR2 SYDVKM come from the germline V gene. The CDR3 sequence is 15 residues long. The V and J ends lost 6 bases and 1 base, in that order; junction bases with no gene match: 6. Sequencing was performed with immunoSEQ multiplex PCR; in TCRdb, only in-frame clones are kept and a portion is missing. In the table there are approximately 160,000 clones, approximately 94% of which are singletons. General study findings and limits: No antigen was identified for the clonally expanded peripheral T cells.

In the case of this clone: Its antigen is unidentified.

The source was CD4+ or CD8+ T cells sorted from blood, collected in a trial of the OX40 agonist ivuxolimab. The V and J genes are TRBV28 and TRBJ1-5; 7 nucleotides align to TRBD1. The receptor's source is an adult with an advanced solid tumor such as melanoma, head and neck, liver or kidney cancer. This chain's CDR3 is CASSLGQASNQPQHF. Here the CDR3 DNA reads TGTGCCAGCAGCCTAGGACAGGCGAGCAATCAGCCCCAGCATTTT.